This paragraph reports one TCR beta chain. What it recognizes is unknown. This specimen comes from a study of shared clonotypes between healthy human individuals. Study-wide results and limits: Enrolling few donors narrowed the genetic and exposure-history diversity that was represented. Estimated richness was generally greater in naive than memory subsets. Measured sharing among donors was expected to vary with sequencing depth.

In the naive CD8 group, cells lacked CD45RO and were positively selected for CCR7, so terminally differentiated effector memory CD45RA+ cells were left out. The germline V gene has CDR1 SGHRS and CDR2 YFSETQ. V was pared by 4 bases and J by 0 bases, with 13 bases of the junction left unmatched. The CDR3 has 17 residues. The method was immunoSEQ multiplex PCR; TCRdb's version includes in-frame clones alone and lacks a portion of them. This sample has about 610,000 clones, with roughly 96% found just once. Sequenced sample: naive CD8+ T cells sorted from blood. V gene TRBV5-1 combines with J gene TRBJ2-7; 7 bases are shared with TRBD2. The sequence was collected from a woman aged 25 to 39 in good health. CDR3 residues: CASSPIKGLGPSYEQYF. CDR3 in DNA: TGCGCCAGCAGCCCAATCAAAGGACTAGGGCCCTCCTACGAGCAGTACTTC.